Presented here are 18 T cell receptor beta chains from one specimen sequenced in a study of blood T cell repertoires in COVID-19. This table comes from immunoSEQ multiplex PCR, and its TCRdb copy is limited to in-frame clones, with some not included. The sample records about 200,000 clones, roughly nine tenths being singletons. Material: peripheral blood. Source of these receptors: a woman aged 70-85 years with acute or convalescent COVID-19.

The genes are TRBV28 and TRBJ1-2, with D tentatively TRBD1 (5 bases). CDR1 is MDHEN, CDR2 SYDVKM, per germline. This CDR3 is 13 amino acids long. Trimming left V 7 bases short and J 7 bases short, with 16 bases between. The CDR3 protein is CASMVGEGRGYTF. DNA of the CDR3: TGTGCCAGCATGGTAGGGGAGGGCCGTGGCTACACCTTC.

This clone was seen a handful of times. The chain has TRBV2 and TRBJ1-4, with unresolved D. This CDR3 region has 17 residues. CDR1 is SNHLY and CDR2 is FYNNEI in the germline V gene. Trimming pared 7 bases from V and 0 bases from J, leaving 18 bases between. The CDR3 DNA follows: TGTGCCAGCACATCTCCGGGGTTTGGGTCAACTAATGAAAAACTGTTTTTT. Its protein is CASTSPGFGSTNEKLFF.

This chain links TRBV12-5 with TRBJ1-1; D gene ambiguous. Trimming shortened V by 2 bases and J by 1 base, and 8 bases separated the two germline ends. The germline V gene has CDR1 LGHNT and CDR2 FRNRAP. CDR3 length: 14 amino acids. CDR3 in DNA: TGTGCTAGTGGTTTGAGCAGGTCGAACACTGAAGCTTTCTTT. Translated, it gives CASGLSRSNTEAFF. Based on the CDR3 plus reference TRBV12-5 and TRBJ1-1, the full variable domain is DARVTQTPRHKVTEMGQEVTMRCQPILGHNTVFWYRQTMMQGLELLAYFRNRAPLDDSGMPKDRFSAEMPDATLATLKIQPSEPRDSAVYFCASGLSRSNTEAFFGQGTRLTVV.

J is TRBJ2-1 and V is TRBV3-1 (or the pseudogene TRBV3-2), with TRBD2 identical over 12 bases. Unmatched junction bases numbered 8, after V lost 0 bases and J lost 8 bases. Per the germline V gene, CDR1 is LGHDT and CDR2 is YNNKEL (reference sequence). The CDR3 consists of 17 residues. The CDR3 reads CASSQETSGRIGDEQFF. Written as DNA, the CDR3 is TGTGCCAGCAGCCAAGAGACTAGCGGGAGAATCGGCGATGAGCAGTTCTTC.

A word on this clone: A junction boundary mismatches the germline segment, possibly from a read error. The rearrangement links TRBV4-1 to TRBJ1-5; TRBD1 is a possible D gene (6 bases). In germline, CDR1 is MGHRA, CDR2 YSYEKL. The CDR3 length is 16 residues. The CDR3 sequence: CASTQEGTGIRQPQHF. The CDR3 DNA is TGCGCCAGCACCCAAGAGGGTACAGGGATAAGGCAGCCCCAGCATTTT.

V and J are TRBV6-5 and TRBJ2-1; possible D gene TRBD2, 6 bases. This CDR3 is built from 14 residues. In germline, CDR1 is MNHEY, CDR2 SVGAGI. Trimming cost V 6 bases and J 4 bases, with 13 bases left between them. DNA of the CDR3: TGTGCCAGCAGCTCTCTAGCGTTGTACAATGAGCAGTTCTTC. It specifies CASSSLALYNEQFF.

This clone turned up a few times. The chain has TRBV18 and TRBJ2-7, with 8 bases matching TRBD1. CDR3 size: 14 residues. The ends lost 2 bases at V and 5 bases at J; junction bases unmatched: 5. Germline V lookup: CDR1 KGHSH, CDR2 LQKENI. CDR3 region: CASSPGSGGHEQYF. The CDR3 DNA follows: TGTGCCAGCTCACCAGGATCAGGGGGCCACGAGCAGTACTTC.

The chain combines TRBV7-2 with TRBJ2-5, with TRBD2 matching over 11 bases. In germline, CDR1 is SGHTA, CDR2 FQGNSA. V shed 4 bases and J 2 bases; nucleotides not matched to a gene: 9. There are 17 residues in the CDR3. The CDR3 region has the DNA TGTGCCAGCAGCTCCGCGGCTAGCGGGGGGATACAAGAGACCCAGTACTTC. Translating gives CASSSAASGGIQETQYF.

This clone occurred once. The V and J genes are TRBV15 and TRBJ1-4, with no clear D. Germline assignment: CDR1 LNHNV and CDR2 YYDKDF (reference sequence). Deletions cut 1 base from V and 4 bases from J, with 10 bases between. The CDR3 sequence is 15 residues long. CDR3 region: CATSRGSVFNEKLFF. CDR3 nucleotide sequence: TGTGCCACCAGCAGAGGGTCGGTCTTTAATGAAAAACTGTTTTTT.

The rearrangement joins TRBV5-1 to TRBJ1-1; 8 nucleotides line up with TRBD1. J gave up 5 bases and V 0 bases, and 6 bases lay outside the gene matches. CDR3 length: 15 residues. Germline assignment: CDR1 SGHRS and CDR2 YFSETQ. This CDR3 reads CASSLGTGGNTEAFF. CDR3 DNA: TGCGCCAGCAGCTTGGGAACAGGGGGGAATACTGAAGCTTTCTTT. The whole variable domain, remainder taken from reference TRBV5-1 and TRBJ1-1, is KAGVTQTPRYLIKTRGQQVTLSCSPISGHRSVSWYQQTPGQGLQFLFEYFSETQRNKGNFPGRFSGRQFSNSRSEMNVSTLELGDSALYLCASSLGTGGNTEAFFGQGTRLTVV.

This clone has only one observation. This chain connects TRBV5-1 to TRBJ2-5; TRBD2 might be the D (6 bases). CDR3 size: 14 residues. The V end lost 6 bases, the J end lost 1 base, and 13 bases lay between the germline ends. CDR1 and CDR2 from the germline V gene are SGHRS and YFSETQ. CDR3 loop: CASNRQGGQETQYF. The CDR3 DNA sequence: TGCGCCAGCAATAGGCAGGGAGGCCAAGAGACCCAGTACTTC.

DNA for the CDR3: TGCGCCAGCAGCCCTACGGGAAAGAAAGAGACCCAGTACTTC. Translation gives CASSPTGKKETQYF. V is TRBV5-1 and J is TRBJ2-5; D possibly corresponds to TRBD2 (5 bases). V was pared by 4 bases and J by 3 bases, with 13 bases between. The germline V gene encodes CDR1 SGHRS and CDR2 YFSETQ. The length of the CDR3 is 14 residues.

The chain has TRBV7-2 and TRBJ2-1, with 10 positions matching TRBD2. The length of the CDR3 is 16 residues. J gave up 5 bases and V 4 bases, and 8 bases lay outside the gene matches. CDR1 and CDR2 from the germline V gene are SGHTA and FQGNSA. The CDR3 DNA sequence: TGTGCCAGCAGCTGGGGAGGAAGCGGGAGGGACAATGAGCAGTTCTTC. This translates into CASSWGGSGRDNEQFF.

The chain is built from TRBV9 and TRBJ1-2; a weak D match, TRBD1 (5 bases). V gave up 4 bases and J gave up 2 bases, with 12 bases separating them. The CDR3 length is 14 residues. Germline CDR1 SGDLS, CDR2 YYNGEE. CDR3 residues: CASSLQQENYGYTF. Written as DNA, the CDR3 is TGTGCCAGCAGCCTACAACAGGAGAACTATGGCTACACCTTC.

The rearrangement uses TRBV24-1 and TRBJ2-1, with D possibly TRBD2 on 6 matching bases. The CDR3 is 13 residues long. The V gene lost 8 bases and the J gene lost 9 bases, with 16 bases spanning the gap. Germline-derived CDR1 and CDR2 are KGHDR and SFDVKD. CDR3 DNA: TGTGCCACCAATCCCACCGGGAGCGTTGAGCAGTTCTTC. Encoded protein: CATNPTGSVEQFF.

CDR3: CASSLIAFYEQYF. CDR3 nucleotides: TGTGCCAGCAGCTTAATCGCGTTTTACGAGCAGTACTTC. The chain joins TRBV7-9 to TRBJ2-7; no firm D call. The CDR3 has 13 amino acids. Looked up from germline, CDR1 is SEHNR and CDR2 is FQNEAQ (reference sequence). Between the trimmed V and J ends, which lost 2 bases and 4 bases, there was a span of 9 bases.

The chain joins TRBV2 to TRBJ2-4; D is perhaps TRBD2 (5 bases). Looked up from germline, CDR1 is SNHLY and CDR2 is FYNNEI. V lost 2 bases and J lost 8, with 13 bases in between. The CDR3 length is 14 residues. The CDR3 reads CASSERTSGDIQYF. CDR3 in DNA: TGTGCCAGCAGTGAACGAACTAGTGGGGACATTCAGTACTTC.

The J gene is TRBJ2-1, the V gene TRBV7-9; D remains ambiguous. Germline CDR1 SEHNR, CDR2 FQNEAQ (reference sequence). This CDR3 is 14 amino acids long. Between the trimmed V and J ends, which lost 4 bases and 5 bases, there was a span of 12 bases. The CDR3 DNA sequence: TGTGCCAGCAGCTCCGGAGCGACCGACAATGAGCAGTTCTTC. Protein product: CASSSGATDNEQFF.